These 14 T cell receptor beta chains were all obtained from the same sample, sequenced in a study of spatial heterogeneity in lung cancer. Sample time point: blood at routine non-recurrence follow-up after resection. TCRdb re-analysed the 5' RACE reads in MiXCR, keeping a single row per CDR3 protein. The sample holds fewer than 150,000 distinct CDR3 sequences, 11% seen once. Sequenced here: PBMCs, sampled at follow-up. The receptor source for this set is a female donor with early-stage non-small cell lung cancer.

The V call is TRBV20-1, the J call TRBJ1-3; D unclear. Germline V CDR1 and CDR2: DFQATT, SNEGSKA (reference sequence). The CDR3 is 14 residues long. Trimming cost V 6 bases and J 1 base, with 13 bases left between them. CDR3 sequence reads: CSAKEHYSGNTIYF. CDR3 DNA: TGCAGTGCAAAAGAACACTATTCTGGAAACACCATATATTTT.

As DNA, the CDR3 is TGTGCCATCGCTGGGGACCTTGGATACAATGAGCAGTTCTTC. Protein sequence: CAIAGDLGYNEQFF. The genes are TRBV7-9 and TRBJ2-1; D might be TRBD1 or TRBD2, each matching 5 bases. The CDR3 has 14 amino acids. Germline V gene sequence: CDR1 SEHNR, CDR2 FQNEAQ (reference sequence). Trimming took 10 bases from V and 4 from J, leaving 17 bases between them.

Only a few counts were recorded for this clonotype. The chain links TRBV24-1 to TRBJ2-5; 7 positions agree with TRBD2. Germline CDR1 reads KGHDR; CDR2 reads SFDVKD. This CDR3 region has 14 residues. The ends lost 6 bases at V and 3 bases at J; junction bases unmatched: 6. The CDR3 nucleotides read TGTGCCACCAGTACCCCAGCGGGAAAAGAGACCCAGTACTTC. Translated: CATSTPAGKETQYF.

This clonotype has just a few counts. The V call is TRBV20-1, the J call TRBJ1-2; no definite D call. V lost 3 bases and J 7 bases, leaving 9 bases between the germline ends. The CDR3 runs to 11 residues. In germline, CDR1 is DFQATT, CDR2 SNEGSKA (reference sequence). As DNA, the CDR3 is TGCAGTGCTAGGCTTCAGGTTGGCTACACCTTC. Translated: CSARLQVGYTF.

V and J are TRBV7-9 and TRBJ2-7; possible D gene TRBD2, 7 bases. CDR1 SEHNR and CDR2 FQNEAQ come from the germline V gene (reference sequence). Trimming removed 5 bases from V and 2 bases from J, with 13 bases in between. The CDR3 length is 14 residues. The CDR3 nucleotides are TGTGCCAGCAGCCCTAAGGGGGGGACCTACGAGCAGTACTTC. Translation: CASSPKGGTYEQYF.

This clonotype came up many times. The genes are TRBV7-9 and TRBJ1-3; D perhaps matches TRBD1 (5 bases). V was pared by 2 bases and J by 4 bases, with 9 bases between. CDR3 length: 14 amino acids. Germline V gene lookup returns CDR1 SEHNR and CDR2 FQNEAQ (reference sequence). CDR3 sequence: CASSLSTAGNTIYF. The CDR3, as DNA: TGTGCCAGCAGCTTATCGACAGCAGGAAACACCATATATTTT.

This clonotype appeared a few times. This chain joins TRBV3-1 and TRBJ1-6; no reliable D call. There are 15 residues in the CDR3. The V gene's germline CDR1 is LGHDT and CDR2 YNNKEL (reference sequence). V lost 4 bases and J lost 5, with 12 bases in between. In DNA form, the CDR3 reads TGTGCCAGCAGCCCTCTTCCCCATAATAATTCACCCCTCCACTTT. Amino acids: CASSPLPHNNSPLHF.

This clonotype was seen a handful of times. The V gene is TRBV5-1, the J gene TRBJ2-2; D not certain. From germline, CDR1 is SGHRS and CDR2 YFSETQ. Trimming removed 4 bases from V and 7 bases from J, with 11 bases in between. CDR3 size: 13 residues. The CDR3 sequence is CASSIQWGGELFF. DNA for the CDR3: TGCGCCAGCAGCATTCAATGGGGCGGGGAGCTGTTTTTT.

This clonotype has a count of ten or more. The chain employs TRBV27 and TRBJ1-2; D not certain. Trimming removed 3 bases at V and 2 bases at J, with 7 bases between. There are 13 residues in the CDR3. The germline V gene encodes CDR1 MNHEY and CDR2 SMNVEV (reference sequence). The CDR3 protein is CASSFHRNYGYTF. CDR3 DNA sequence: TGTGCCAGCAGTTTCCACAGAAACTATGGCTACACCTTC.

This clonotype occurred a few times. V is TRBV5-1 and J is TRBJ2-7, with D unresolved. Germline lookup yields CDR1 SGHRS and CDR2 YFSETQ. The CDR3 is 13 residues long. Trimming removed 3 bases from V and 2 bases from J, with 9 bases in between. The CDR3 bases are TGCGCCAGCAGCTCGGATTTCCCCTACGAGCAGTACTTC. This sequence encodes CASSSDFPYEQYF.

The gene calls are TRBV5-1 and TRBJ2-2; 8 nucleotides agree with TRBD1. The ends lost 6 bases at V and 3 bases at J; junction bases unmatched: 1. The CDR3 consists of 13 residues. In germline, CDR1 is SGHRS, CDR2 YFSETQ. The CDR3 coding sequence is TGCGCCAGCACGGGACAGGACACCGGGGAGCTGTTTTTT. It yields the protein CASTGQDTGELFF.

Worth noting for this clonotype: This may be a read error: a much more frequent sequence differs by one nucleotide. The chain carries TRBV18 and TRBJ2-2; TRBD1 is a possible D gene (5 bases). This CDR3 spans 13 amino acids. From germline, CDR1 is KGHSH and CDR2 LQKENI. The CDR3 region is CVSSLAGQRELFF. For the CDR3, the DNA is TGTGTCAGCTCACTGGCTGGACAACGGGAGCTGTTTTTT.

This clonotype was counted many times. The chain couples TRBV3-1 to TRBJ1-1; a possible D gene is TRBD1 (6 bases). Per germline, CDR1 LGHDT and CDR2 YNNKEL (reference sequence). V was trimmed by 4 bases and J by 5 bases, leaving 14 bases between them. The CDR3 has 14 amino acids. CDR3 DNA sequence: TGTGCCAGCAGCCGGGGGACACCGAGTACTGAAGCTTTCTTT. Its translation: CASSRGTPSTEAFF.

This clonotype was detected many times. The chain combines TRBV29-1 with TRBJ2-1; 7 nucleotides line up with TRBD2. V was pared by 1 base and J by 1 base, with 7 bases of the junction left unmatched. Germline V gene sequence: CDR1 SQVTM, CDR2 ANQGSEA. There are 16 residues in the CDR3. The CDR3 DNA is TGCAGCGTTGAAGTGTCTAGCGGAACTTCCTACAATGAGCAGTTCTTC. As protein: CSVEVSSGTSYNEQFF.